These T cell receptor beta chains were read from a single sample in a study of cytomegalovirus exposure and HLA in healthy donors. The protocol was immunoSEQ multiplex PCR, while the TCRdb copy is restricted to in-frame clones and leaves out a portion. The sample has 150,000 to 180,000 clones, 65% to 80% seen once; the top ten hold about 2.8%. The sequenced sample consisted of PBMCs. The receptors come from a man aged 18 to 29 in good health and CMV-seronegative. Both conserved end residues are part of each CDR3. Fields, in order: CDR3 protein, CDR3 DNA, V gene, clone size, J gene, D gene. The D gene is left open where the match is weak. Clone size is given for some rows only: seen once, a few or many times, or a class if the clone is expanded.

CASSPTGLNQPQHF	TGTGCCAGCAGCCCCACAGGTCTCAATCAGCCCCAGCATTTT	TRBV9	-	TRBJ1-5	-
CASSYSGTDYGYTF	TGTGCCAGCAGTTACTCGGGGACAGACTATGGCTACACCTTC	TRBV6-5	-	TRBJ1-2	TRBD1
CASSGPTEYPGETQYF	TGTGCCAGCAGTGGTCCGACAGAGTACCCCGGAGAGACCCAGTACTTC	TRBV6-1	-	TRBJ2-5	-
CASSTMGQATEKLFF	TGTGCCAGCTCAACCATGGGACAGGCTACTGAAAAACTGTTTTTT	TRBV18	-	TRBJ1-4	TRBD1
CASSRLQGTRSETTEAFF	TGTGCCAGCAGCCGCCTACAGGGAACCCGAAGTGAAACCACTGAAGCTTTCTTT	TRBV11-2	-	TRBJ1-1	-
CASSSTRRGMHYGYTF	TGTGCCAGCAGCTCCACGCGCCGCGGGATGCACTATGGCTACACCTTC	TRBV11-2	once	TRBJ1-2	-
CASSPQGDTSLTYNEQFF	TGTGCCAGCTCACCACAGGGGGACACAAGTCTAACCTACAATGAGCAGTTCTTC	TRBV18	-	TRBJ2-1	-
CASSSDFNQPQHF	TGTGCCAGCAGCTCGGACTTTAACCAGCCCCAGCATTTT	TRBV5-4	once	TRBJ1-5	-
CASSLGQNNQPQHF	TGCGCCAGCAGCTTGGGGCAGAACAATCAGCCCCAGCATTTT	TRBV5-1	once	TRBJ1-5	-
CASSGYGGGYTF	TGTGCCAGCAGCGGGTACGGCGGTGGCTACACCTTC	TRBV7-2	-	TRBJ1-2	-
CASSGEPTSGGFSTDTQYF	TGTGCCAGCAGCGGCGAACCTACTAGCGGGGGGTTTAGCACAGATACGCAGTATTTT	TRBV7-9	-	TRBJ2-3	TRBD2
CASSFSSGSDEQYF	TGCGCCAGCAGCTTTTCGTCCGGGAGCGACGAGCAGTACTTC	TRBV5-1	-	TRBJ2-7	-
CASSLGTRETGELFF	TGCGCCAGCAGCTTGGGGACGCGGGAAACCGGGGAGCTGTTTTTT	TRBV5-1	-	TRBJ2-2	-
CASSSQDTDTQYF	TGTGCCAGCAGCTCACAGGACACAGATACGCAGTATTTT	TRBV7-3	-	TRBJ2-3	-
CASSSRTVNTEAFF	TGTGCCAGCTCATCCCGTACAGTGAACACTGAAGCTTTCTTT	TRBV18	-	TRBJ1-1	-
CASSEGKSTEAFF	TGTGCCAGCAGTGAGGGTAAGAGCACTGAAGCTTTCTTT	TRBV28	few	TRBJ1-1	-
CASSLGSKQETQYF	TGCGCCAGCAGCTTGGGATCTAAACAAGAGACCCAGTACTTC	TRBV5-1	-	TRBJ2-5	-